A single TCR beta chain is shown here with its context. The target antigen is unknown. This entry belongs to a study of T cells after yellow fever vaccination. The overall study: The fractions with low cell numbers were processed using SMART-Seq v4 Ultra Low Input.

TCRdb redid the calling of the 5' RACE reads with MiXCR, one entry per CDR3 protein. The sample records more than 350,000 distinct CDR3 sequences, 11% being singletons. Study conclusions and caveats: The secondary response peaked faster, at day 5 versus 15, but was weaker. In post-booster samples, most primary-vaccination clones reappeared (about 95% CD4, approximately 91% CD8).

CDR1 and CDR2 (germline): DFQATT, SNEGSKA (reference sequence). The CDR3 sequence is 14 residues long. V shed 1 base and J shed 7 bases, with 11 bases lying between them. The specimen was PBMCs, collected on the day of the first yellow fever vaccination. The rearrangement joins TRBV20-1 to TRBJ1-6, with a weak D call TRBD1 (5 bases). This sequence originates from a man between 18 and 29 years old who received the YFV17D yellow fever vaccine. The CDR3 loop reads CSARVGEPNSPLHF. The CDR3 nucleotides read TGCAGTGCTAGAGTGGGGGAACCGAATTCACCCCTCCACTTT.